What follows is one T cell receptor (beta chain) and its context. This record comes from a study of control samples from healthy donors and cancer patients. The CDR3 length is 14 residues. Germline trimming cut 5 bases from V and 2 bases from J; bases unmatched to any gene: 3. Germline CDR1 is SGHVS and CDR2 is FQNEAQ. This table comes from immunoSEQ multiplex PCR, and its TCRdb copy is limited to in-frame clones, with some not included. Counted here are under 95,000 clones, about four fifths occurring once; the ten biggest clones make up more than 12%. The sample consisted of blood. The source of this sequence is a man aged 45-65 years in good health. This chain joins TRBV7-8 and TRBJ2-5, with 9 bases matching TRBD1. The CDR3 DNA sequence: TGTGCCAGCAGCCGGGGACAGGGACAAGAGACCCAGTACTTC. Its translation: CASSRGQGQETQYF. The entire variable domain, with the rest obtained from reference TRBV7-8 and TRBJ2-5, is as follows: GAGVSQSPRYKVAKRGQDVALRCDPISGHVSLFWYQQALGQGPEFLTYFQNEAQLDKSGLPSDRFFAERPEGSVSTLKIQRTQQEDSAVYLCASSRGQGQETQYFGPGTRLLVL.